What follows are 9 T cell receptor beta chains derived from one specimen sequenced in a study of T cells expressing NK-cell markers. No DNA is given; TCRdb re-called the 5' RACE reads and lists each CDR3 protein once. The sample totals approximately 170,000 distinct CDR3 sequences. The sequencing sample was made of blood T cells: a sorted CD56 or NKG2C T cell subset, CD4+ or CD8+ T cells, or bulk PBMC T cells (not recorded which). The receptors shown here come from a man aged 18-70 years in good health.

The chain links TRBV7-9 to TRBJ1-4; absent DNA, TCRdb's TRBD1 call cannot be checked. This CDR3 spans 16 amino acids. CDR1 is SEHNR, CDR2 FQNEAQ, per germline (reference sequence). CDR3 loop: CASSSYLRQGPSELFF.

The chain recombines TRBV19 with TRBJ1-2; TCRdb reports TRBD1, a call that lacks DNA to check it against. The CDR3 length is 15 residues. Germline CDR1 reads LNHDA; CDR2 reads SQIVND (reference sequence). The CDR3 spells CASTTLTGGVNGYTF.

The chain has TRBV25-1 and TRBJ2-2. This CDR3 contains 12 residues. CDR1 MGHDK and CDR2 SYGVNS come from the germline V gene. The CDR3 sequence is CASSDPRWELFF.

This rearrangement joins TRBV7-8 to TRBJ2-1; TCRdb's D call, TRBD2, is unchecked because there is no DNA. CDR3 length equals 16 residues. Germline CDR1 and CDR2: SGHVS and FQNEAQ. This CDR3 is CASSLAPSGGRNEQFF.

This chain uses TRBV5-6 with TRBJ2-7; absent DNA, TCRdb's TRBD2 call cannot be checked. The germline gives CDR1 SGHDT, CDR2 YYEEEE. The length of the CDR3 is 15 residues. The CDR3: CASSLPGLALYEQYF.

V usage is TRBV29-1 and J usage is TRBJ2-3; TCRdb's D gene call, TRBD1, goes unchecked for lack of DNA. Germline CDR1 reads SQVTM; CDR2 reads ANQGSEA. CDR3 size: 14 residues. CDR3 in amino acids: CSVEEGDLADTQYF.

The V call is TRBV6-6, the J call TRBJ2-7. The CDR3 loop spans 13 amino acids. Looked up from germline, CDR1 is MNHNY and CDR2 is SVGAGI (reference sequence). CDR3 in amino acids: CASSYRLNYEQYF.

The chain recombines TRBV25-1 with TRBJ2-5; the TCRdb call, TRBD1, lacks DNA for checking. The length of the CDR3 is 12 residues. The germline CDR1 and CDR2 sequences are MGHDK and SYGVNS. CDR3 residues: CASSPGRETQYF.

This chain links TRBV25-1 with TRBJ1-2. CDR3 length: 12 amino acids. Germline lookup yields CDR1 MGHDK and CDR2 SYGVNS. This chain's CDR3 is CASSENNYGYTF.